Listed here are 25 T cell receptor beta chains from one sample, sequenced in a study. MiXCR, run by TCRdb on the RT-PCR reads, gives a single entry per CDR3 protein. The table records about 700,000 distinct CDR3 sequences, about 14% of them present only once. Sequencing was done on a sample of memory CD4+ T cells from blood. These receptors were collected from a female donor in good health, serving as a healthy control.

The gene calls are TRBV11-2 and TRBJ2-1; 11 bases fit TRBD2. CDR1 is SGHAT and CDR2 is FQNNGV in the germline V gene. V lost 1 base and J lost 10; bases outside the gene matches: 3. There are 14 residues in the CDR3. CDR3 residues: CASSLVTSGGEQFF. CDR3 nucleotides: TGTGCCAGCAGCTTAGTTACTAGCGGGGGCGAGCAGTTCTTC. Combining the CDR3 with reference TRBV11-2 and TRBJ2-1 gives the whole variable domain EAGVAQSPRYKIIEKRQSVAFWCNPISGHATLYWYQQILGQGPKLLIQFQNNGVVDDSQLPKDRFSAERLKGVDSTLKIQPAKLEDSAVYLCASSLVTSGGEQFFGPGTRLTVL.

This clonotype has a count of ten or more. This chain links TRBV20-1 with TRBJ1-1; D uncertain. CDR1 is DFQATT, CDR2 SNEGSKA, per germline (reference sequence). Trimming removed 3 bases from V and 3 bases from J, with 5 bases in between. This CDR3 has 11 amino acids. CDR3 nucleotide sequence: TGCAGTGCTAGGAAGTACACTGAAGCTTTCTTT. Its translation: CSARKYTEAFF.

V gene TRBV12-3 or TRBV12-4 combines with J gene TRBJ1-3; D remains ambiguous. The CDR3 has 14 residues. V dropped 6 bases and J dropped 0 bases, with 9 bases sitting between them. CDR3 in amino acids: CASRLQSSGNTIYF. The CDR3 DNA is TGTGCCAGCAGATTACAGAGCTCTGGAAACACCATATATTTT.

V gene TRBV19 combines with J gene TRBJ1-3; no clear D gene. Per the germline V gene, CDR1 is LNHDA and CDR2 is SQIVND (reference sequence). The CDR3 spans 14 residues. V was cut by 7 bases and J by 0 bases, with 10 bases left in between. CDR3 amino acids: CASKVGPSGNTIYF. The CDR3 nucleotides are TGTGCCAGTAAGGTCGGACCCTCTGGAAACACCATATATTTT.

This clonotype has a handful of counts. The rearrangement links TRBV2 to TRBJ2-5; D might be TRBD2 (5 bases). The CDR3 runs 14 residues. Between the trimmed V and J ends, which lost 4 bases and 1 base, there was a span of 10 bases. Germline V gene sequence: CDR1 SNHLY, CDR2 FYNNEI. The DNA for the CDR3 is TGTGCCAGCAGTGTTGAGGGCAGCCAAGAGACCCAGTACTTC. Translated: CASSVEGSQETQYF.

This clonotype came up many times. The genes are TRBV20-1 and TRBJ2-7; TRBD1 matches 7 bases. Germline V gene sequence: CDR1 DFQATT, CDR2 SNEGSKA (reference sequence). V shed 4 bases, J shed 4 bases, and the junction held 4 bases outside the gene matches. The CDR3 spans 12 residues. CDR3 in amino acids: CSATGRGYEQYF. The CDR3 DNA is TGCAGTGCTACCGGCAGGGGGTACGAGCAGTACTTC.

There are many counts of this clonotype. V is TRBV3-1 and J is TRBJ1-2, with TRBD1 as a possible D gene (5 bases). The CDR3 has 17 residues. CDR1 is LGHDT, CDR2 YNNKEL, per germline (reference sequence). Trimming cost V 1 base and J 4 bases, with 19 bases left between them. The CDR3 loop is CASSQGDGILRPYGYTF. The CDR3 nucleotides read TGTGCCAGCAGCCAAGGGGACGGGATCCTGAGACCCTATGGCTACACCTTC.

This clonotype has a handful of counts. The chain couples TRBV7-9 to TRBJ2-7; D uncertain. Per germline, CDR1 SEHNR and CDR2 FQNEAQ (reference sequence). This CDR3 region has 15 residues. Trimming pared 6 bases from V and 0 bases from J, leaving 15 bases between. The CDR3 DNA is TGTGCCAGCAGGCCCCGAGTCAGCAACTCCTACGAGCAGTACTTC. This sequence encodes CASRPRVSNSYEQYF.

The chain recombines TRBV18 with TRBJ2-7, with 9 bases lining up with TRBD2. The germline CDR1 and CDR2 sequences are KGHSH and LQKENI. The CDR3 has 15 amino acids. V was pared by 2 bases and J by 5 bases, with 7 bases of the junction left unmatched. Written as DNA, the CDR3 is TGTGCCAGCTCACCAGGACGCGGGAGGGATCACGAGCAGTACTTC. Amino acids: CASSPGRGRDHEQYF. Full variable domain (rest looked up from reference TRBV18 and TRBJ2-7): NAGVMQNPRHLVRRRGQEARLRCSPMKGHSHVYWYRQLPEEGLKFMVYLQKENIIDESGMPKERFSAEFPKEGPSILRIQQVVRGDSAAYFCASSPGRGRDHEQYFGPGTRLTVT.

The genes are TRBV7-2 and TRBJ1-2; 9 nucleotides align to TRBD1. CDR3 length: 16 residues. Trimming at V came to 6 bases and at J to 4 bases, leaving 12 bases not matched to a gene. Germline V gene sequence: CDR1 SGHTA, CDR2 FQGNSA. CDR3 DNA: TGTGCCAGCAGACGCCAGACAGGGGGGAACATCTATGGCTACACCTTC. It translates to CASRRQTGGNIYGYTF.

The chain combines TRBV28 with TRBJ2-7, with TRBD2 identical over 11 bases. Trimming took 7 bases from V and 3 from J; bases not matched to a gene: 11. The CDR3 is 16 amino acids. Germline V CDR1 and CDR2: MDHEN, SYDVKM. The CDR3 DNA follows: TGTGCCAGCAAATCCATAACTAGCGGGAGATACTACGAGCAGTACTTC. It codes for CASKSITSGRYYEQYF.

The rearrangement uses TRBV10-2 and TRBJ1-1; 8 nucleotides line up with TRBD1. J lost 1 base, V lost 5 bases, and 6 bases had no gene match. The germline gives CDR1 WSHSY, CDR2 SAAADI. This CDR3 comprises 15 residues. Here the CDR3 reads CASSRQGRQNTEAFF. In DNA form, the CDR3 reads TGCGCCAGCAGTCGACAGGGGCGGCAGAACACTGAAGCTTTCTTT.

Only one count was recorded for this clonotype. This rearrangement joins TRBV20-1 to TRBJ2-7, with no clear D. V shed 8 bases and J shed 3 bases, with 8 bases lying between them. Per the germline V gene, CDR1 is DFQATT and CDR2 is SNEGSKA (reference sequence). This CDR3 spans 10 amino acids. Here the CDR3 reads CSLSRYEQYF. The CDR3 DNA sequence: TGCAGTTTATCCCGCTACGAGCAGTACTTC.

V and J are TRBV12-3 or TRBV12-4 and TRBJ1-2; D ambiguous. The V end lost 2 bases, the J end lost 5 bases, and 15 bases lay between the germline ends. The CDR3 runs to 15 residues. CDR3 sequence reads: CASSLWGMMSYGYTF. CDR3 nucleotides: TGTGCCAGCAGTTTATGGGGTATGATGTCTTATGGCTACACCTTC.

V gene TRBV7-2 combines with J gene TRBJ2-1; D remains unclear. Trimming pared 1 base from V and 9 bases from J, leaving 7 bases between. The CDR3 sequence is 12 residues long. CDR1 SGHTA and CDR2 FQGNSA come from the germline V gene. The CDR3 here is CASSLDGFEQFF. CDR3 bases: TGTGCCAGCAGCTTAGACGGGTTTGAGCAGTTCTTC.

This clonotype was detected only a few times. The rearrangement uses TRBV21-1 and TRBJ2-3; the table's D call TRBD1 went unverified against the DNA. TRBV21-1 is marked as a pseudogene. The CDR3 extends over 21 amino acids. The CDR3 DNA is TGTGCCAGCAGCGAGCGGGGGACAGGGGATGTGTCTAGCGGGAGAACAGATACGCAGTATTTT. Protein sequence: CASSERGTGDVSSGRTDTQYF.

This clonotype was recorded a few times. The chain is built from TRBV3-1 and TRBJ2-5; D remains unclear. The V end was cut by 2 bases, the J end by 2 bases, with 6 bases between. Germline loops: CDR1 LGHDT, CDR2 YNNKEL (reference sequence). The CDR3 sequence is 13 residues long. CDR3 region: CASSQNRQETQYF. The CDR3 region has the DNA TGTGCCAGCAGCCAAAACAGACAAGAGACCCAGTACTTC.

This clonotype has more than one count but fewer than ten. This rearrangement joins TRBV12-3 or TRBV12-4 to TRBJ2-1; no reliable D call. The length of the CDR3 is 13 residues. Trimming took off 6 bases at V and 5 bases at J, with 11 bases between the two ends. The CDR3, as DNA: TGTGCCAGCAGCCTACCCATCGACAATGAGCAGTTCTTC. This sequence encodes CASSLPIDNEQFF.

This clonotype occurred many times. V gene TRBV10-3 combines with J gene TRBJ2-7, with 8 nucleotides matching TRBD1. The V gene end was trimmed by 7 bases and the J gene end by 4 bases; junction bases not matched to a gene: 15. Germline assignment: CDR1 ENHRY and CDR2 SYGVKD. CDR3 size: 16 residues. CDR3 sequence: CAITTRKGQDVYEQYF. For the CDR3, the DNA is TGTGCCATCACCACAAGGAAGGGACAGGATGTTTACGAGCAGTACTTC.

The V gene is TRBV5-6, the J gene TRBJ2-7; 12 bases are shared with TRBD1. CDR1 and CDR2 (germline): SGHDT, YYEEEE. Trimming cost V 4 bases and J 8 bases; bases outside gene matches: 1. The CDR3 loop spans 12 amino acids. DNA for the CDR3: TGTGCCAGCAGCGGGGACAGGGGGCAGCAGTACTTC. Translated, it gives CASSGDRGQQYF.

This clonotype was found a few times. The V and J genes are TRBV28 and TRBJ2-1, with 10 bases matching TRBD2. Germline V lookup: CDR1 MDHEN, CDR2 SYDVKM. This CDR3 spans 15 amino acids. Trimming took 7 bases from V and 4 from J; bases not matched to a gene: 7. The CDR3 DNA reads TGTGCCAGCACTTCTAGCGGGAGAAGATACAATGAGCAGTTCTTC. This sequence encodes CASTSSGRRYNEQFF.

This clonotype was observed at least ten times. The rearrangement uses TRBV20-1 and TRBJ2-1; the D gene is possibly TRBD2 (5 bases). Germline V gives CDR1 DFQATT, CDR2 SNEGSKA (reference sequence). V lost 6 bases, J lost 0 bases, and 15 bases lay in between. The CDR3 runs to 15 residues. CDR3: CSAALSGDSYNEQFF. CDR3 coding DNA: TGCAGTGCGGCCCTAAGCGGAGACTCCTACAATGAGCAGTTCTTC.

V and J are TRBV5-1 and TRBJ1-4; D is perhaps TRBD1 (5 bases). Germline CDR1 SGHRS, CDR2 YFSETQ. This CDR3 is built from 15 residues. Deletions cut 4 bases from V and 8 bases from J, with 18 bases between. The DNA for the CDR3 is TGCGCCAGCAGCCCGGGCCACGGGGGGTGGGAAAAACTGTTTTTT. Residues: CASSPGHGGWEKLFF. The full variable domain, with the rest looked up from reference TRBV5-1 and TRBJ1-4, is KAGVTQTPRYLIKTRGQQVTLSCSPISGHRSVSWYQQTPGQGLQFLFEYFSETQRNKGNFPGRFSGRQFSNSRSEMNVSTLELGDSALYLCASSPGHGGWEKLFFGSGTQLSVL.

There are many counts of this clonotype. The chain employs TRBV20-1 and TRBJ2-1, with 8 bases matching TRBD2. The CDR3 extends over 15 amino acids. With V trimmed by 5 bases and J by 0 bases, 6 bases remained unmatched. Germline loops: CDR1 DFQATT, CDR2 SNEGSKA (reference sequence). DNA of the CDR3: TGCAGTGCTTCCGGGACTAGGAGCTCCTACAATGAGCAGTTCTTC. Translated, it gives CSASGTRSSYNEQFF.

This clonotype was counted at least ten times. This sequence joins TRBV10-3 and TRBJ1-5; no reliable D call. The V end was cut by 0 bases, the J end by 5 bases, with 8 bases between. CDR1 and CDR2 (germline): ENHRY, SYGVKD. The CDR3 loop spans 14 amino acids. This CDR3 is CAISESIRDQPQHF. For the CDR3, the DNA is TGTGCCATCAGTGAGTCGATTAGAGATCAGCCCCAGCATTTT.